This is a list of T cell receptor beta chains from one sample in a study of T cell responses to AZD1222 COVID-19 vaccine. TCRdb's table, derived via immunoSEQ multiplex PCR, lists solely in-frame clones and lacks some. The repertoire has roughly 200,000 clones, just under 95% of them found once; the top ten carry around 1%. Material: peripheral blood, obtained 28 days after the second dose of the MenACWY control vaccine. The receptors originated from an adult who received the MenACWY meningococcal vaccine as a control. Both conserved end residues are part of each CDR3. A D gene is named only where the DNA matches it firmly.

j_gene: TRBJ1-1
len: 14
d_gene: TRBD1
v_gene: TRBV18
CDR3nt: TGTGCCAGCTCACCCCTGACAGGGAAGAGTGAAGCTTTCTTT
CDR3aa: CASSPLTGKSEAFF

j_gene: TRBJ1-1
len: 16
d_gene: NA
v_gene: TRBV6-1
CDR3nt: TGTGCCAGCAGTGACCAACACCGACAGACGAACACTGAAGCTTTCTTT
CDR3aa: CASSDQHRQTNTEAFF

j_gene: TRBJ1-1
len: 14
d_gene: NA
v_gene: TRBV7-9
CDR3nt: TGTGCCAGCAGCTTAGGTTTCGGGAACACTGAAGCTTTCTTT
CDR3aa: CASSLGFGNTEAFF

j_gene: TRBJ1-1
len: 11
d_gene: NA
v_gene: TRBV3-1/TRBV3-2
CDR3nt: TGTGCCAGCAGCCAATCTCGAGAAGCTTTCTTT
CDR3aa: CASSQSREAFF

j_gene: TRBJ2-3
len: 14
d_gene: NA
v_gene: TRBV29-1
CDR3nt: TGCAGCGCGCAAAGGGGGGGAAGTACAGATACGCAGTATTTT
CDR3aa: CSAQRGGSTDTQYF

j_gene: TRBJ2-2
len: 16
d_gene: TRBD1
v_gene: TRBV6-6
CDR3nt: TGTGCCAGCAGTTACTATGGGACAGGGAGGGCCGGGGAGCTGTTTTTT
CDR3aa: CASSYYGTGRAGELFF

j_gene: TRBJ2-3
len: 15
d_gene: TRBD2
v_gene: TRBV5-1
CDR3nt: TGCGCCAGCAGCCTGGCGGGGGTTACGAGAGATACGCAGTATTTT
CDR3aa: CASSLAGVTRDTQYF

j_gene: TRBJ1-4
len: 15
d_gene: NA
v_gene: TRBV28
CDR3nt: TGTGCCAGCAGAACCCGGGGACGGTTGAATGAAAAACTGTTTTTT
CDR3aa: CASRTRGRLNEKLFF

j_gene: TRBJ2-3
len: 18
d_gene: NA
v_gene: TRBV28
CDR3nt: TGTGCCAGCAGCGGACAGGGATTCGGGGGGTGGGGCACAGATACGCAGTATTTT
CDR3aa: CASSGQGFGGWGTDTQYF

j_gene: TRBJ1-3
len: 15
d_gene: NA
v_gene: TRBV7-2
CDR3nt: TGTGCCAGCAGCCCCTTGGCTCGGGTTGGAAACACCATATATTTT
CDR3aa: CASSPLARVGNTIYF